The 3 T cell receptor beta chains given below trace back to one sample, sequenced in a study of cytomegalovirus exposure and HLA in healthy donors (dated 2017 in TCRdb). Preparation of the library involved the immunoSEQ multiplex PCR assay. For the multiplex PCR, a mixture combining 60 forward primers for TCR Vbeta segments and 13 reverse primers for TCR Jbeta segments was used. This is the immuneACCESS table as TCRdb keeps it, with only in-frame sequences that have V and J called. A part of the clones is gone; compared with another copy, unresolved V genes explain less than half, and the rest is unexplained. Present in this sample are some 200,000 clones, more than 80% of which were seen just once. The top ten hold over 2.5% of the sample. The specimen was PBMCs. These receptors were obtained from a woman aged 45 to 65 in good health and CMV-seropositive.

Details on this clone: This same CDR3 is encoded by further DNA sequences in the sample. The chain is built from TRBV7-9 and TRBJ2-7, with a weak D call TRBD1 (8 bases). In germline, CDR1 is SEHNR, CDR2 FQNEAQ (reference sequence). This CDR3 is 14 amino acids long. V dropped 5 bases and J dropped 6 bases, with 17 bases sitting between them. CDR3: CASSRTGGGPEQYF. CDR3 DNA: TGTGCCAGCAGCCGAACAGGGGGGGGGCCCGAGCAGTACTTC.

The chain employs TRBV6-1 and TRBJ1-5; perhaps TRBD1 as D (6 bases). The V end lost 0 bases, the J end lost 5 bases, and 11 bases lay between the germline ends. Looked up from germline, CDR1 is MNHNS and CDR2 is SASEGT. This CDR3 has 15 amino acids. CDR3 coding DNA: TGTGCCAGCAGTGAAGCGAGCAGGGGCGATCAGCCCCAGCATTTT. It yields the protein CASSEASRGDQPQHF.

In DNA form, the CDR3 reads TGTGCCAGCAGTTTACCGGGGAGCGGCACTGAAGCTTTCTTT. Its translation is CASSLPGSGTEAFF. The chain couples TRBV7-8 to TRBJ1-1; D call uncertain. V shed 6 bases and J shed 4 bases, with 15 bases lying between them. The CDR3 consists of 14 residues. From germline, CDR1 is SGHVS and CDR2 FQNEAQ.